These 25 T cell receptor beta chains were sequenced from one sample in a study of graft-versus-host responses after intestinal transplantation. TCRdb's copy holds only in-frame clones and misses some; the assay was immunoSEQ multiplex PCR. This repertoire shows 25,000 to 35,000 clones, around 80% found once; its top ten account for 2.5% to 3.5%. Grafts had their tissue processed, releasing intraepithelial and lamina propria lymphocytes. The sequences come from ileum tissue, collected 98 days after intestinal transplantation. These receptors all stem from a human patient who received an intestinal transplant, so some T cells may come from the graft donor.

V gene TRBV15 combines with J gene TRBJ1-1; D gene unclear. The CDR3 runs 13 residues. The germline V and J ends were trimmed by 0 bases and 6 bases, with 8 bases remaining between them. Looked up from germline, CDR1 is LNHNV and CDR2 is YYDKDF (reference sequence). The CDR3 spells CATSRDRMAEAFF. In nucleotides, the CDR3 is TGTGCCACCAGCAGAGATAGAATGGCTGAAGCTTTCTTT.

The rearrangement uses TRBV7-9 and TRBJ2-1, with TRBD2 identical over 10 bases. V trimming: 5 bases; J trimming: 1 base; junction bases outside the gene matches: 8. The CDR3 sequence is 17 residues long. CDR1 and CDR2 from the germline V gene are SEHNR and FQNEAQ (reference sequence). The CDR3 DNA follows: TGTGCCAGCAGCCACCCTTTAGCGGGGGGTTCCTACAATGAGCAGTTCTTC. Residues: CASSHPLAGGSYNEQFF. Based on the CDR3 plus reference TRBV7-9 and TRBJ2-1, the full variable domain is DTGVSQNPRHKITKRGQNVTFRCDPISEHNRLYWYRQTLGQGPEFLTYFQNEAQLEKSRLLSDRFSAERPKGSFSTLEIQRTEQGDSAMYLCASSHPLAGGSYNEQFFGPGTRLTVL.

This clone was seen a handful of times. The V call is TRBV7-9, the J call TRBJ2-7; possibly TRBD1 for D (5 bases). The CDR3 loop spans 14 amino acids. Per germline, CDR1 SEHNR and CDR2 FQNEAQ (reference sequence). V was shortened by 3 bases and J by 5 bases, with 14 bases between the two germline ends. CDR3 loop: CASSFSRAGDEQYF. Here the CDR3 DNA reads TGTGCCAGCAGCTTTTCCAGGGCTGGGGACGAGCAGTACTTC.

This clone was observed a few times. The J gene is TRBJ2-2, the V gene TRBV9, with 12 bases fitting TRBD2. The V segment lost 4 bases and the J segment 7 bases; nucleotides outside the gene matches: 8. CDR3 length: 16 amino acids. Germline CDR1 is SGDLS and CDR2 is YYNGEE. As DNA, the CDR3 is TGTGCCAGCAGCTTATGGACTAGCGGGGAAGGCGGGGAGCTGTTTTTT. This translates into CASSLWTSGEGGELFF.

The chain links TRBV15 to TRBJ2-1; D possibly corresponds to TRBD1 (6 bases). CDR1 and CDR2 (germline): LNHNV, YYDKDF (reference sequence). V dropped 0 bases and J dropped 9 bases, with 18 bases sitting between them. The CDR3 contains 16 residues. CDR3 nucleotide sequence: TGTGCCACCAGCAGAGATAGGTCCCAGGGGTCCGGTGAGCAGTTCTTC. Its translation: CATSRDRSQGSGEQFF.

This clone was detected only a few times. The chain recombines TRBV7-9 with TRBJ1-6, with 9 bases lining up with TRBD1. This CDR3 contains 15 residues. CDR1 is SEHNR, CDR2 FQNEAQ, per germline (reference sequence). V lost 6 bases and J lost 9; bases outside the gene matches: 9. DNA of the CDR3: TGTGCCAGCAGGAAACAGGGGGCTGTACCTTCACCCCTCCACTTT. Protein sequence: CASRKQGAVPSPLHF. Filled out from reference TRBV7-9 and TRBJ1-6, the complete variable domain reads DTGVSQNPRHKITKRGQNVTFRCDPISEHNRLYWYRQTLGQGPEFLTYFQNEAQLEKSRLLSDRFSAERPKGSFSTLEIQRTEQGDSAMYLCASRKQGAVPSPLHFGNGTRLTVT.

V is TRBV5-1 and J is TRBJ2-1; a weak D match, TRBD2 (6 bases). The length of the CDR3 is 16 residues. CDR1 is SGHRS, CDR2 YFSETQ, per germline. Trimming stripped 3 bases from V and 6 bases from J, with 19 bases between. The CDR3 loop is CASSWDSRVSFNEQFF. CDR3 sequence (DNA): TGCGCCAGCAGCTGGGACTCACGGGTTTCGTTCAATGAGCAGTTCTTC.

The CDR3 protein is CASSPTGGGNQPQHF. DNA of the CDR3: TGTGCCAGCAGTCCGACAGGGGGCGGCAATCAGCCCCAGCATTTT. The chain combines TRBV6-5 with TRBJ1-5; the match to TRBD1 covers 10 bases. The V gene's germline CDR1 is MNHEY and CDR2 SVGAGI. The CDR3 is made up of 15 amino acids. Unmatched junction bases numbered 3, after V lost 5 bases and J lost 2 bases.

The chain couples TRBV19 to TRBJ2-2, with D possibly matching TRBD2 (6 bases). The CDR3 sequence is 15 residues long. Germline CDR1 LNHDA, CDR2 SQIVND (reference sequence). The V end was cut by 3 bases, the J end by 4 bases, with 12 bases between. CDR3 in amino acids: CASSILAGSTGELFF. CDR3 coding DNA: TGTGCCAGTAGTATCTTGGCGGGGAGCACCGGGGAGCTGTTTTTT. Drawing the rest from reference TRBV19 and TRBJ2-2, the complete variable domain is DGGITQSPKYLFRKEGQNVTLSCEQNLNHDAMYWYRQDPGQGLRLIYYSQIVNDFQKGDIAEGYSVSREKKESFPLTVTSAQKNPTAFYLCASSILAGSTGELFFGEGSRLTVL.

The V gene is TRBV12-5, the J gene TRBJ2-1; D perhaps matches TRBD2 (6 bases). The CDR3 has 15 residues. Germline V CDR1 and CDR2: LGHNT, FRNRAP. V was cut by 0 bases and J by 5 bases, with 11 bases left in between. CDR3 sequence: CASGLVRGGHNEQFF. CDR3 bases: TGTGCTAGTGGTTTGGTGCGGGGCGGCCACAATGAGCAGTTCTTC.

The chain couples TRBV6-5 to TRBJ2-2; 9 positions agree with TRBD2. The CDR3 runs 14 residues. V was pared by 7 bases and J by 7 bases, with 7 bases of the junction left unmatched. Per germline, CDR1 MNHEY and CDR2 SVGAGI. The CDR3 DNA follows: TGTGCCAGCACCCCGGGACTAGCCTTCGGGGAGCTGTTTTTT. It specifies CASTPGLAFGELFF.

This clone has only a few counts. The chain joins TRBV7-2 to TRBJ1-6; D is perhaps TRBD1 (5 bases). The germline V gene encodes CDR1 SGHTA and CDR2 FQGNSA. This CDR3 spans 14 amino acids. Between the trimmed V and J ends, which lost 1 base and 6 bases, there was a span of 7 bases. The CDR3 bases are TGTGCCAGCAGCTTAGGAGGGGTTAATTCACCCCTCCACTTT. As protein: CASSLGGVNSPLHF.

This chain uses TRBV29-1 with TRBJ2-7; the match to TRBD2 covers 14 bases. The CDR3 runs to 18 residues. Germline V gene lookup returns CDR1 SQVTM and CDR2 ANQGSEA. Trimming removed 3 bases from V and 2 bases from J; junction bases left unmatched: 12. The CDR3 DNA follows: TGCAGCGTTGACGGTTGGGTCGGGGGACTAGCGGGGGCCTACGAGCAGTACTTC. Protein product: CSVDGWVGGLAGAYEQYF.

The CDR3 loop is CASSYGHLLNEQYF. The CDR3, as DNA: TGTGCCAGCAGTTACGGACACCTTTTGAACGAGCAGTACTTC. The chain recombines TRBV27 with TRBJ2-7; TRBD1 might be the D (5 bases). Germline values: CDR1 MNHEY, CDR2 SMNVEV (reference sequence). The CDR3 runs 14 residues. Trimming took 4 bases from V and 5 from J, leaving 15 bases between them.

The chain is built from TRBV5-1 and TRBJ2-2, with 8 positions matching TRBD1. Losses at the gene ends were 0 bases for V and 5 bases for J; bases not matched to a gene: 6. The CDR3 has 16 amino acids. Germline V gene data show CDR1 as SGHRS and CDR2 as YFSETQ. CDR3 DNA sequence: TGCGCCAGCAGCTTGGCTCCTGACAGGGGAACCGGGGAGCTGTTTTTT. It specifies CASSLAPDRGTGELFF. The full variable domain, its missing parts supplied by reference TRBV5-1 and TRBJ2-2, is KAGVTQTPRYLIKTRGQQVTLSCSPISGHRSVSWYQQTPGQGLQFLFEYFSETQRNKGNFPGRFSGRQFSNSRSEMNVSTLELGDSALYLCASSLAPDRGTGELFFGEGSRLTVL.

The sample holds a few counts of this clone. The chain couples TRBV7-2 to TRBJ1-1; D gene ambiguous. The V and J ends lost 3 bases and 0 bases respectively, with 5 bases between them. This CDR3 region has 13 residues. Germline V gene data show CDR1 as SGHTA and CDR2 as FQGNSA. CDR3 DNA: TGTGCCAGCAGCTTCATGCTGAACACTGAAGCTTTCTTT. This sequence encodes CASSFMLNTEAFF.

This clone was counted once. The chain uses TRBV28 and TRBJ1-5; 7 bases match TRBD1. The CDR3 spans 16 residues. Looked up from germline, CDR1 is MDHEN and CDR2 is SYDVKM. The ends lost 5 bases at V and 4 bases at J; junction bases unmatched: 11. This CDR3 is CASSLLGGARNQPQHF. The CDR3 bases are TGTGCCAGCAGTCTGTTAGGGGGCGCGAGGAATCAGCCCCAGCATTTT.

The gene calls are TRBV5-8 and TRBJ2-1; D is possibly TRBD1 (5 bases). V was pared by 2 bases and J by 1 base, with 22 bases between. This CDR3 region has 19 residues. Per germline, CDR1 SGHTS and CDR2 YDEGEE. This CDR3 reads CASSFRLGRVFSSYNEQFF. The CDR3 nucleotides read TGTGCCAGCAGCTTCCGTCTGGGCAGGGTGTTTTCTTCCTACAATGAGCAGTTCTTC.

The chain carries TRBV6-4 and TRBJ2-1, with D tentatively TRBD2 (5 bases). Deletions cut 3 bases from V and 6 bases from J, with 9 bases between. The CDR3 runs 13 residues. CDR1 and CDR2 (germline): MRHNA, SNTAGT. As DNA, the CDR3 is TGTGCCAGCAGTGAAGGGAGTGGCAATGAGCAGTTCTTC. Residues: CASSEGSGNEQFF.

This chain links TRBV5-1 with TRBJ2-5; possibly TRBD2 for D (7 bases). Germline CDR1 SGHRS, CDR2 YFSETQ. Trimming pared 3 bases from V and 5 bases from J, leaving 14 bases between. The CDR3 has 14 amino acids. CDR3 sequence: CASSSSGGLETQYF. The CDR3 nucleotides read TGCGCCAGCAGCTCGTCGGGGGGCCTTGAGACCCAGTACTTC.

The chain couples TRBV5-4 to TRBJ1-3; D gene uncertain. CDR1 is SGHNT and CDR2 is YYREEE in the germline V gene (reference sequence). This CDR3 is built from 15 residues. Trimming took off 5 bases at V and 4 bases at J, with 16 bases between the two ends. This chain's CDR3 is CASSPSVHEGNTIYF. The CDR3 DNA is TGTGCCAGCAGTCCCTCGGTCCATGAGGGAAACACCATATATTTT.

The V gene is TRBV20-1, the J gene TRBJ2-5; no reliable D call. There are 10 residues in the CDR3. Trimming cost V 6 bases and J 5 bases, with 7 bases left between them. The germline CDR1 and CDR2 sequences are DFQATT and SNEGSKA (reference sequence). This chain's CDR3 is CSATEETQYF. DNA for the CDR3: TGCAGTGCAACGGAGGAGACCCAGTACTTC.

V gene TRBV2 combines with J gene TRBJ2-3, with D maybe TRBD1 (5 bases). The CDR3 length is 15 residues. Looked up from germline, CDR1 is SNHLY and CDR2 is FYNNEI. Trimming took 5 bases from V and 0 from J, leaving 12 bases between them. This chain's CDR3 is CASSPQAYSTDTQYF. The CDR3 nucleotides are TGTGCCAGCAGTCCACAGGCCTACAGCACAGATACGCAGTATTTT.

In its sample, this clone was seen a few times. This chain joins TRBV7-9 and TRBJ1-2; tentatively, D is TRBD1 (5 bases). Germline V gives CDR1 SEHNR, CDR2 FQNEAQ (reference sequence). V lost 6 bases to trimming and J lost 6 bases, with 8 bases between them. The CDR3 loop spans 11 amino acids. The CDR3 spells CASRSRDGYTF. CDR3 sequence (DNA): TGTGCCAGCAGGAGCAGGGATGGCTACACCTTC.

The J gene is TRBJ1-1, the V gene TRBV7-9, with D perhaps TRBD1 (5 bases). Germline V gene data show CDR1 as SEHNR and CDR2 as FQNEAQ (reference sequence). Trimming took 6 bases from V and 7 from J, leaving 24 bases between them. This CDR3 is built from 16 residues. In DNA, the CDR3 is TGTGCCAGCAGACCCAGGGTGGAGGCGCCACGTCTTGAAGCTTTCTTT. Its translation: CASRPRVEAPRLEAFF.